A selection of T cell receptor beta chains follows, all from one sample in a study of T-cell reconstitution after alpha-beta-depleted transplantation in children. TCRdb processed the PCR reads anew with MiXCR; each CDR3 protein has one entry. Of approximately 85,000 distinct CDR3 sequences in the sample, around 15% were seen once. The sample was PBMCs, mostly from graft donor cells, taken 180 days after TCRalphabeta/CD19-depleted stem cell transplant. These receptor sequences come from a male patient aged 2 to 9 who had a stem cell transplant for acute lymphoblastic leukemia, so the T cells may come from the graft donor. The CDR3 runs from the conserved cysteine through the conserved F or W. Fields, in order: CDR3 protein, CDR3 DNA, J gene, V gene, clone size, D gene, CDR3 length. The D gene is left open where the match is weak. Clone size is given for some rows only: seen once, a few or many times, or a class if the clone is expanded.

CASSLGEDTEAFF,TGTGCCAGCAGCTTAGGGGAGGACACTGAAGCTTTCTTT,TRBJ1-1,TRBV11-2,many,NA,13
CSASARQGWETQYF,TGCAGTGCTAGTGCCCGACAGGGATGGGAGACCCAGTACTTC,TRBJ2-5,TRBV20-1,NA,TRBD1,14
CASSLSGRSYNEQFF,TGTGCCAGCAGCCTTAGCGGGAGGTCCTACAATGAGCAGTTCTTC,TRBJ2-1,TRBV11-2,NA,TRBD2,15
CASSLLGSFSYNEQFF,TGTGCCAGCAGCTTATTAGGGTCTTTCTCCTACAATGAGCAGTTCTTC,TRBJ2-1,TRBV7-6,NA,NA,16
CSALGRWEQYF,TGCAGTGCTTTGGGACGTTGGGAGCAGTACTTC,TRBJ2-7,TRBV20-1,NA,NA,11
CASSLGPYGYTF,TGTGCCAGCAGCTTAGGACCCTATGGCTACACCTTC,TRBJ1-2,TRBV7-2,few,NA,12
CASSPNGLTSTDTQYF,TGTGCCAGCAGCCCTAACGGACTAACTAGCACAGATACGCAGTATTTT,TRBJ2-3,TRBV7-2,NA,NA,16
CASSPGVGTSYEQYF,TGTGCCAGCAGCCCAGGTGTAGGGACCTCCTACGAGCAGTACTTC,TRBJ2-7,TRBV9,few,NA,15
CASSSTRQGAVNYGYTF,TGTGCCAGCAGCTCCACACGACAGGGAGCGGTAAACTATGGCTACACCTTC,TRBJ1-2,TRBV6-1,NA,TRBD1,17
CATSLGQGASETQYF,TGTGCCACCTCTCTTGGACAGGGGGCCTCAGAGACCCAGTACTTC,TRBJ2-5,TRBV19,NA,TRBD1,15
CAIRTGPSSYNEQFF,TGTGCCATCAGGACCGGGCCAAGCTCCTACAATGAGCAGTTCTTC,TRBJ2-1,TRBV10-3,NA,NA,15
CATSRDRGALELFF,TGTGCCACCAGCAGAGATCGGGGCGCGTTAGAGCTGTTTTTT,TRBJ2-2,TRBV15,NA,NA,14
CATSSKRSSTDTQYF,TGTGCCACCAGCAGCAAAAGATCTAGCACAGATACGCAGTATTTT,TRBJ2-3,TRBV15,few,NA,15
CAWSTGNYGYTF,TGTGCCTGGAGTACAGGGAACTATGGCTACACCTTC,TRBJ1-2,TRBV30,NA,NA,12
CASSSGAAPTDTQYF,TGTGCCAGCAGCTCGGGGGCGGCCCCCACAGATACGCAGTATTTT,TRBJ2-3,TRBV7-2,few,NA,15
CASSLTTGTGILSTDTQYF,TGTGCCAGCAGCTTGACGACCGGGACAGGCATCCTTAGCACAGATACGCAGTATTTT,TRBJ2-3,TRBV7-8,few,TRBD1,19
CASTQSGYEQYF,TGTGCCAGCACCCAGTCCGGATACGAGCAGTACTTC,TRBJ2-7,TRBV6-5,NA,NA,12
CSAAGQADYGYTF,TGCAGCGCGGCGGGACAGGCGGACTATGGCTACACCTTC,TRBJ1-2,TRBV29-1,NA,TRBD1,13
CALASRGLQNSPLHF,TGCGCCTTAGCGAGCAGGGGCCTACAAAATTCACCCCTCCACTTT,TRBJ1-6,TRBV5-1,NA,NA,15
CASSPREGLNTEAFF,TGCGCCAGCAGCCCCCGCGAAGGGTTGAACACTGAAGCTTTCTTT,TRBJ1-1,TRBV5-1,NA,NA,15
CASSLKRSRISWGTDTQYF,TGTGCCAGCAGCTTAAAAAGGTCTCGCATTAGCTGGGGCACAGATACGCAGTATTTT,TRBJ2-3,TRBV11-1,NA,NA,19
CASTRAGTKLTGEQYF,TGTGCCAGCACCAGGGCCGGGACAAAGTTAACCGGCGAGCAGTACTTC,TRBJ2-7,TRBV12-3/TRBV12-4,NA,NA,16
CSAPPGGRNYGYTF,TGCAGTGCCCCACCGGGAGGAAGAAACTATGGCTACACCTTC,TRBJ1-2,TRBV20-1,few,NA,14
CASSLEGAVETQYF,TGTGCCAGCAGTTTAGAGGGGGCGGTGGAGACCCAGTACTTC,TRBJ2-5,TRBV12-3/TRBV12-4,many,TRBD1,14
CASSLQGLGADTQYF,TGCGCCAGCAGCCTCCAGGGCCTCGGGGCAGATACGCAGTATTTT,TRBJ2-3,TRBV5-1,many,NA,15
CASSEYGTSGAETQYF,TGCGCCAGCAGCGAATATGGGACTAGCGGGGCGGAGACCCAGTACTTC,TRBJ2-5,TRBV4-1,many,TRBD2,16
CASSKTTGSYEQYF,TGTGCCAGCAGCAAAACAACAGGGTCCTACGAGCAGTACTTC,TRBJ2-7,TRBV27,many,NA,14
CSARDPLPLGGYTF,TGCAGTGCTAGAGACCCCCTTCCTCTCGGTGGCTACACCTTC,TRBJ1-2,TRBV20-1,many,NA,14
CASSLGTGRNTEAFF,TGTGCCAGCAGTCTAGGGACAGGGAGGAACACTGAAGCTTTCTTT,TRBJ1-1,TRBV12-3/TRBV12-4,NA,TRBD1,15
CASTGTGLNQPQHF,TGTGCCAGTACGGGAACAGGCCTAAATCAGCCCCAGCATTTT,TRBJ1-5,TRBV19,few,NA,14
CASSQVEKGDEQYF,TGTGCCAGCAGCCAAGTTGAAAAGGGAGACGAGCAGTACTTC,TRBJ2-7,TRBV3-1,few,NA,14
CASSLQGSSYNEQFF,TGTGCCAGCAGCTTACAGGGTTCGTCCTACAATGAGCAGTTCTTC,TRBJ2-1,TRBV5-5,NA,NA,15
CATSDFRQGNEQYF,TGTGCCACCAGTGATTTCCGGCAGGGTAACGAGCAGTACTTC,TRBJ2-7,TRBV24-1,few,NA,14
CSATRDSSYEQYF,TGCAGTGCTACAAGGGACAGCTCCTACGAGCAGTACTTC,TRBJ2-7,TRBV20-1,NA,TRBD1,13
CASRGALQETQYF,TGTGCCAGCAGGGGGGCACTTCAAGAGACCCAGTACTTC,TRBJ2-5,TRBV7-9,few,NA,13
CASSSRPGGKETQYF,TGTGCCAGCAGCTCCCGACCGGGAGGGAAAGAGACCCAGTACTTC,TRBJ2-5,TRBV11-2,few,TRBD2,15
CASSHGDRYYGYTF,TGTGCCAGCAGCCACGGGGACCGATACTATGGCTACACCTTC,TRBJ1-2,TRBV7-9,few,NA,14
CSARDPTGRGNQPQHF,TGCAGTGCTAGAGATCCGACAGGGCGAGGCAATCAGCCCCAGCATTTT,TRBJ1-5,TRBV20-1,NA,TRBD1,16
CASSLVGGVYEQYF,TGTGCCAGCAGCTTAGTGGGCGGGGTCTACGAGCAGTACTTC,TRBJ2-7,TRBV7-9,many,NA,14
CATRYWDGENTEAFF,TGTGCCACCAGATACTGGGATGGTGAGAACACTGAAGCTTTCTTT,TRBJ1-1,TRBV15,few,NA,15
CASSPPTGGYGYTF,TGTGCCAGCAGCCCACCGACGGGGGGTTATGGCTACACCTTC,TRBJ1-2,TRBV9,many,NA,14
CASSPQGEGYTEAFF,TGCGCCAGCAGCCCCCAGGGAGAAGGGTACACTGAAGCTTTCTTT,TRBJ1-1,TRBV4-3,few,NA,15
CASSQVARLAENANTGELFF,TGTGCCAGCAGCCAAGTTGCGCGGCTAGCGGAGAACGCGAACACCGGGGAGCTGTTTTTT,TRBJ2-2,TRBV3-1,many,TRBD2,20
CSARATSGANVLTF,TGCAGTGCTAGAGCTACCTCTGGGGCCAACGTCCTGACTTTC,TRBJ2-6,TRBV20-1,NA,NA,14